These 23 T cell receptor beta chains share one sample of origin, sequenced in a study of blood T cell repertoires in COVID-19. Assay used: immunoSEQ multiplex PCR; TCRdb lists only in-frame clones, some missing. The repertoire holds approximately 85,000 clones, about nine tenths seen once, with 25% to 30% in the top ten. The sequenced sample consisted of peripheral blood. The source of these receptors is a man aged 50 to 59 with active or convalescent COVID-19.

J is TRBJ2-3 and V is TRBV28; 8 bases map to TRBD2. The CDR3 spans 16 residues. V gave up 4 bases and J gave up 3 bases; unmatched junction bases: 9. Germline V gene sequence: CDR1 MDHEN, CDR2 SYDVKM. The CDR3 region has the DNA TGTGCCAGCAGTTCGCCCGGGACTAGAGATACAGATACGCAGTATTTT. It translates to CASSSPGTRDTDTQYF.

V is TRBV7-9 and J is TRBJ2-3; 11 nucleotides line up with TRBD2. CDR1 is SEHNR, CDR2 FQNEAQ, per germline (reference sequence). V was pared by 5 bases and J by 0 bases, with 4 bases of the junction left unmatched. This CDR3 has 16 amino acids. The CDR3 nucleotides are TGTGCCAGCAGCCCTTGGACTAGCGGGAGCACAGATACGCAGTATTTT. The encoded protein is CASSPWTSGSTDTQYF. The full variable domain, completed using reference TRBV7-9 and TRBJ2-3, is DTGVSQNPRHKITKRGQNVTFRCDPISEHNRLYWYRQTLGQGPEFLTYFQNEAQLEKSRLLSDRFSAERPKGSFSTLEIQRTEQGDSAMYLCASSPWTSGSTDTQYFGPGTRLTVL.

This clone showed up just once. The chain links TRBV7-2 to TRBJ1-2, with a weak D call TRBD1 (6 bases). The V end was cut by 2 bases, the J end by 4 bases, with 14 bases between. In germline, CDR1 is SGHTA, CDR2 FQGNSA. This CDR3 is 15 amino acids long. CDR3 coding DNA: TGTGCCAGCAGCTTAAGTGGACAGCGCACCTATGGCTACACCTTC. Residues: CASSLSGQRTYGYTF.

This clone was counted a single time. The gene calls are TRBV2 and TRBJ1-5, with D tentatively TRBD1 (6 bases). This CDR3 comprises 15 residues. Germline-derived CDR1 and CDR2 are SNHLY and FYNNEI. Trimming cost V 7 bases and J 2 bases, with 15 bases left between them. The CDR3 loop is CASMGGGSGNQPQHF. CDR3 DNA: TGTGCCAGCATGGGTGGGGGCTCCGGCAATCAGCCCCAGCATTTT.

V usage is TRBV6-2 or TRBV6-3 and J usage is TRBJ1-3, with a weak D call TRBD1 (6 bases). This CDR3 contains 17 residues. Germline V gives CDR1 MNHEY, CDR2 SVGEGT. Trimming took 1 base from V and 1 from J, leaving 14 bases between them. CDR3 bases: TGTGCCAGCAGTTACTTCAGGGGACCGGGATCTGGAAACACCATATATTTT. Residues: CASSYFRGPGSGNTIYF.

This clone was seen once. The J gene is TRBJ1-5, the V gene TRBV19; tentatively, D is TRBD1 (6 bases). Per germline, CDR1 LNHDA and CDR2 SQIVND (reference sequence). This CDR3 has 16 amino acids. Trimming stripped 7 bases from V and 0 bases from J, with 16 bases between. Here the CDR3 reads CASTQGWPSSNQPQHF. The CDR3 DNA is TGTGCCAGTACCCAGGGGTGGCCCTCTAGCAATCAGCCCCAGCATTTT.

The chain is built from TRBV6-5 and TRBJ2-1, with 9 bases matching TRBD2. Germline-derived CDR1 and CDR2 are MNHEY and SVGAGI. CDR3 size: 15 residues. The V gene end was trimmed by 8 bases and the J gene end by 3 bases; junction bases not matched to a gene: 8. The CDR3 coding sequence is TGTGCCAGCGTCCCGACTAGCGGAAGCTACAATGAGCAGTTCTTC. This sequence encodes CASVPTSGSYNEQFF.

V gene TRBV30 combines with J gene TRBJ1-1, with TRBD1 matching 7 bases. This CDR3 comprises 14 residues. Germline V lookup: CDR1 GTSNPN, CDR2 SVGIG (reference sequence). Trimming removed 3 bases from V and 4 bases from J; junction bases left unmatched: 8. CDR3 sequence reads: CAWSVQGRGTEAFF. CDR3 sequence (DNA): TGTGCCTGGAGCGTACAGGGGAGAGGCACTGAAGCTTTCTTT.

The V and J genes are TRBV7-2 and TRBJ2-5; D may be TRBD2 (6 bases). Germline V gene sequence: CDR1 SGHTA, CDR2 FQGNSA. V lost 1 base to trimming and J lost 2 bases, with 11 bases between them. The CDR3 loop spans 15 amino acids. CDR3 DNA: TGTGCCAGCAGCTTAGTGGCGGGGCGGCAAGAGACCCAGTACTTC. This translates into CASSLVAGRQETQYF.

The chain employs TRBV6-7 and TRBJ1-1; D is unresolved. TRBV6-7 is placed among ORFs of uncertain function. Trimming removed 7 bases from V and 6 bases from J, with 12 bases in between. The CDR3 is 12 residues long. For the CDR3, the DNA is TGTGCCAGCACTAGAAAGGAACCTGAAGCTTTCTTT. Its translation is CASTRKEPEAFF.

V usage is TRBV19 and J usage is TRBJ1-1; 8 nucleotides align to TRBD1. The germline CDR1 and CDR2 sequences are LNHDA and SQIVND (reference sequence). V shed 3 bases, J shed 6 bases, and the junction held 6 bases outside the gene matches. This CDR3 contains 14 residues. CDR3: CASSIGTGGAEAFF. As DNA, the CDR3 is TGTGCCAGTAGTATTGGGACAGGTGGGGCTGAAGCTTTCTTT.

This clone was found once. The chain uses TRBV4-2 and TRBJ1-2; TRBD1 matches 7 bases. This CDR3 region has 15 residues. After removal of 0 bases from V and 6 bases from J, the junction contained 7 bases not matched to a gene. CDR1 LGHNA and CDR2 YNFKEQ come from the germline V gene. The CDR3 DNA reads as TGTGCCAGCAGCCAAGAGTCCAGGGGGGCACATGGCTACACCTTC. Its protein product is CASSQESRGAHGYTF.

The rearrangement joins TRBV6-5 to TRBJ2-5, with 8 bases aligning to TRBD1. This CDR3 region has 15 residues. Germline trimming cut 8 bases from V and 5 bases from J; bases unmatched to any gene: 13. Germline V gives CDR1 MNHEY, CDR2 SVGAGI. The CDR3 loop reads CASDRDRGIGETQYF. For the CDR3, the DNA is TGTGCCAGCGACCGAGACAGGGGAATAGGGGAGACCCAGTACTTC.

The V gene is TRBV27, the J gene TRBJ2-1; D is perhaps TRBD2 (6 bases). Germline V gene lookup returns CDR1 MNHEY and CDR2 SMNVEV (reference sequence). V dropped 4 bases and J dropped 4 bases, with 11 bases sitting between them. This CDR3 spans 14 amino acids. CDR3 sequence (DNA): TGTGCCAGCAGTTCGGGACTGACTTACAATGAGCAGTTCTTC. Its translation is CASSSGLTYNEQFF.

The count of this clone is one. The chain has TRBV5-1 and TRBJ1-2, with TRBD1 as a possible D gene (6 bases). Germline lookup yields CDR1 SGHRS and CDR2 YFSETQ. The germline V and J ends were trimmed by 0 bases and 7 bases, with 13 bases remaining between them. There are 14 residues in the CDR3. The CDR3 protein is CASSLGGQNTGYTF. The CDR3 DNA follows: TGCGCCAGCAGCTTGGGCGGACAGAACACTGGCTACACCTTC.

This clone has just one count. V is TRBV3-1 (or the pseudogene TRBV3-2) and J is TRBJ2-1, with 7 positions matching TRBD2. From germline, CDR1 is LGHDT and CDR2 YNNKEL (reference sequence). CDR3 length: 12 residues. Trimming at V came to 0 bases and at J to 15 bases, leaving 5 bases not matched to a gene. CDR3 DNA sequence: TGTGCCAGCAGCCAAGATTCGACTAGCCTGTTCTTC. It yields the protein CASSQDSTSLFF.

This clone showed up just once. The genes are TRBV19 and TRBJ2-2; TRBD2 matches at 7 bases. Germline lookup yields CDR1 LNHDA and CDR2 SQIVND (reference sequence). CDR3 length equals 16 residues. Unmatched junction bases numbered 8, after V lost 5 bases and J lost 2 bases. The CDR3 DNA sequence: TGTGCCAGTAGTTCGGAGGGACTAATCAACACCGGGGAGCTGTTTTTT. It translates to CASSSEGLINTGELFF.

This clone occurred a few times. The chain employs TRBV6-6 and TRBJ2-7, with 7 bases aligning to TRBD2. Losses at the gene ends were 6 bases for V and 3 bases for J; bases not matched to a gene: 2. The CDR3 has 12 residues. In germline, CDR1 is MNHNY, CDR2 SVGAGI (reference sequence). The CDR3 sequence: CASRGGNYEQYF. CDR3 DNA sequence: TGTGCCAGCAGGGGGGGGAACTACGAGCAGTACTTC.

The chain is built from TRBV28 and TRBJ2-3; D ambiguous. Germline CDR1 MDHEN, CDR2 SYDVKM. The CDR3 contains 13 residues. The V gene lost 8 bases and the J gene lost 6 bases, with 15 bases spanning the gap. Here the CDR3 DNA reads TGTGCCAGCCTGACTCCACGTCGGGATACGCAGTATTTT. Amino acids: CASLTPRRDTQYF. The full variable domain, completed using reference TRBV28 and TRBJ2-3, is DVKVTQSSRYLVKRTGEKVFLECVQDMDHENMFWYRQDPGLGLRLIYFSYDVKMKEKGDIPEGYSVSREKKERFSLILESASTNQTSMYLCASLTPRRDTQYFGPGTRLTVL.

This chain's CDR3 is CSVDQGSPETQYF. The CDR3, as DNA: TGCAGCGTTGACCAGGGATCCCCAGAGACCCAGTACTTC. The chain is built from TRBV29-1 and TRBJ2-5; a weak D match, TRBD1 (5 bases). The CDR3 spans 13 residues. Trimming removed 3 bases at V and 4 bases at J, with 12 bases between. From germline, CDR1 is SQVTM and CDR2 ANQGSEA.

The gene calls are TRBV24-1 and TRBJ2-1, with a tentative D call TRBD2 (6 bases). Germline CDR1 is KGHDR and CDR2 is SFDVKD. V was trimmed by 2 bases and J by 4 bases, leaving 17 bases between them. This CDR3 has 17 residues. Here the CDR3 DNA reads TGTGCCACCAGTGATTCGACGACTAGTGGCGCTTACAATGAGCAGTTCTTC. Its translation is CATSDSTTSGAYNEQFF.

The CDR3 sequence: CASNNVVGVATQPQHF. CDR3 coding DNA: TGTGCCAGCAATAACGTAGTCGGGGTAGCAACTCAGCCCCAGCATTTT. The chain is built from TRBV2 and TRBJ1-5; D is undetermined. V lost 7 bases and J lost 6, with 22 bases in between. This CDR3 is built from 16 residues. Germline lookup yields CDR1 SNHLY and CDR2 FYNNEI.

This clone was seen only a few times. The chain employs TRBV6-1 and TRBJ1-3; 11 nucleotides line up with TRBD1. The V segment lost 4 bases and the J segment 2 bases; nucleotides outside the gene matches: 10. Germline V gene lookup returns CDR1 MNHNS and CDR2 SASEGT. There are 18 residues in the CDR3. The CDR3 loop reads CASSVGQGGSQTGNTIYF. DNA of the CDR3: TGTGCCAGCAGTGTGGGACAGGGGGGCAGTCAAACTGGAAACACCATATATTTT.